The present T cell receptor (beta chain) was sequenced within a study of blood T cell repertoires in COVID-19. Study information: COVID-19 samples from acute and convalescent phases originated in the United States, Italy and Spain. The analysed material was cDNA or gDNA that came from T cells, B-cell-depleted T cells, or PBMCs.

Authors' analysis steps: Nucleated cell counts were estimated from reference gene primer amplification. Some clones are missing from TCRdb's copy, which holds only in-frame ones; the method was immunoSEQ multiplex PCR. That table furnishes V, J and clone size, whereas the DNA furnished D and trimming. The sample has about 50,000 clones, over 90% seen once. Germline CDR1 is LGHDT and CDR2 is YNNKEL (reference sequence). There are 13 residues in the CDR3. The V gene lost 5 bases and the J gene lost 6 bases, with 14 bases spanning the gap. Sequencing used peripheral blood. V is TRBV3-1 (or the pseudogene TRBV3-2) and J is TRBJ2-7, with D maybe TRBD2 (5 bases). The source is a human donor in a cohort sampled during active COVID-19. In DNA form, the CDR3 reads TGTGCCAGCAGCGGCGGGTGGAGTTCCGAGCAGTACTTC. This translates into CASSGGWSSEQYF.